This record looks at one T cell receptor beta chain sequence and its context. Its cognate antigen is unknown. The sample belongs to a study of regulatory dendritic cells for organ transplantation. V was clipped by 11 bases and J by 8 bases, with 12 bases between them. The CDR3 is 11 amino acids. The germline V gene encodes CDR1 MNHNY and CDR2 SVGAGI (reference sequence). Profiling relied on immunoSEQ multiplex PCR, and the TCRdb table lists in-frame clones only, not all of them. The sample gives 11,000 or so clones, roughly 89% of which show up once; roughly 0.41% is in the top ten. General study results and limits: The authors noted considerable between-person heterogeneity in alloreactive memory CD8+ cells.

CFSE-labeled sorted T cells met regulatory or mature dendritic cells for about five days. Sequenced material: naive CD8+ T cells from blood cultured with dendritic cells. Subset meaning: CD45RA+ naive T cells. The TCR originated in a human donor in good health. The chain couples TRBV6-6 to TRBJ1-4; D ambiguous. This CDR3 is CAGMTGEKLFF. Written as DNA, the CDR3 is TGTGCCGGGATGACCGGGGAAAAACTGTTTTTT.